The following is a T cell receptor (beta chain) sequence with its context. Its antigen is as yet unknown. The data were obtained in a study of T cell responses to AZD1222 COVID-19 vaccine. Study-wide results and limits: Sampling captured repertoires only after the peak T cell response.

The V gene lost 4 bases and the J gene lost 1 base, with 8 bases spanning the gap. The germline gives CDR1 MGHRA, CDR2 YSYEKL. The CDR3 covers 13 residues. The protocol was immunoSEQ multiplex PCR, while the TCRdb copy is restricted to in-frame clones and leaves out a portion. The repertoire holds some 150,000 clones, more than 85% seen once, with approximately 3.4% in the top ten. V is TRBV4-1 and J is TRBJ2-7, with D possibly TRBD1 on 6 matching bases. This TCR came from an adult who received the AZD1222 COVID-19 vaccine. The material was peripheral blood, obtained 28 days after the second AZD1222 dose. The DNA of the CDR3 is TGCGCCAGCAGCCTACAGGGTTCCTACGAGCAGTACTTC. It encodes CASSLQGSYEQYF.